These 17 T cell receptor beta chains share one sample of origin, sequenced in a study of T cell responses to AZD1222 COVID-19 vaccine. Repertoires were generated with immunoSEQ multiplex PCR, while TCRdb's copy carries only in-frame clones and drops some. The table lists some 150,000 clones, approximately 88% of them singletons. The material was peripheral blood, obtained on day 0 of AZD1222 vaccination. The receptor set was obtained from an adult in good health.

The chain carries TRBV9 and TRBJ2-3; unclear D gene. Trimming took off 5 bases at V and 0 bases at J, with 7 bases between the two ends. Germline CDR1 is SGDLS and CDR2 is YYNGEE. This CDR3 contains 13 residues. The CDR3 loop reads CASRSGSTDTQYF. The CDR3 DNA reads as TGTGCCAGCAGATCTGGGAGCACAGATACGCAGTATTTT.

This sequence joins TRBV2 and TRBJ1-5, with 8 bases fitting TRBD1. The CDR3 has 14 residues. The V gene's germline CDR1 is SNHLY and CDR2 FYNNEI. V lost 0 bases and J lost 7; bases outside the gene matches: 2. CDR3 in DNA: TGTGCCAGCAGTGAAGCGACAGGGGCACAGCCCCAGCATTTT. Encoded protein: CASSEATGAQPQHF. Complete variable domain (other parts from reference TRBV2 and TRBJ1-5): EPEVTQTPSHQVTQMGQEVILRCVPISNHLYFYWYRQILGQKVEFLVSFYNNEISEKSEIFDDQFSVERPDGSNFTLKIRSTKLEDSAMYFCASSEATGAQPQHFGDGTRLSIL.

This chain uses TRBV28 with TRBJ1-2; maybe TRBD1 (6 bases). V lost 2 bases and J lost 8, with 12 bases in between. The CDR3 length is 13 residues. Germline CDR1 reads MDHEN; CDR2 reads SYDVKM. This CDR3 is CASSLQGTRGYTF. CDR3 DNA: TGTGCCAGCAGTTTACAGGGGACTCGAGGCTACACCTTC.

The chain carries TRBV5-6 and TRBJ1-4; 7 nucleotides line up with TRBD1. With V trimmed by 6 bases and J by 8 bases, 13 bases remained unmatched. CDR1 and CDR2 (germline): SGHDT, YYEEEE. The CDR3 contains 15 residues. As DNA, the CDR3 is TGTGCCAGCACCCAAAGACAGGGCCTACGGGAAAAACTGTTTTTT. Amino acid sequence: CASTQRQGLREKLFF.

V and J are TRBV18 and TRBJ2-5; 10 bases align to TRBD1. Germline CDR1 reads KGHSH; CDR2 reads LQKENI. This CDR3 is built from 17 residues. J lost 2 bases, V lost 3 bases, and 9 bases had no gene match. This CDR3 is CASSPYGRGQGQETQYF. The CDR3, as DNA: TGTGCCAGCTCACCGTACGGCCGGGGACAGGGGCAAGAGACCCAGTACTTC.

This clone appeared a single time. The genes are TRBV18 and TRBJ2-7, with 8 bases lining up with TRBD1. V dropped 0 bases and J dropped 9; count of bases not matched to a gene: 4. The CDR3 is 13 residues long. CDR1 KGHSH and CDR2 LQKENI come from the germline V gene. Here the CDR3 DNA reads TGTGCCAGCTCACCACCGGGGACAGGAGGGCAGTACTTC. Its translation is CASSPPGTGGQYF.

The rearrangement links TRBV5-4 to TRBJ2-5, with D perhaps matching TRBD1 or TRBD2 (5 bases each). The V and J ends lost 8 bases and 2 bases respectively, with 13 bases between them. CDR3 length: 13 amino acids. Germline CDR1 SGHNT, CDR2 YYREEE (reference sequence). CDR3 residues: CASTYGGQETQYF. The CDR3 DNA reads as TGTGCCAGTACGTATGGGGGACAAGAGACCCAGTACTTC.

This chain joins TRBV27 and TRBJ2-5; D perhaps matches TRBD2 (5 bases). This CDR3 has 13 residues. CDR1 is MNHEY, CDR2 SMNVEV, per germline (reference sequence). Trimming removed 6 bases from V and 5 bases from J, with 13 bases in between. CDR3 nucleotides: TGTGCCAGCAGCAAAAACTGGAGGGAGACCCAGTACTTC. Translating gives CASSKNWRETQYF.

This clone has only a few counts. The chain links TRBV6-5 to TRBJ1-5, with TRBD1 as a possible D gene (5 bases). Trimming shortened V by 8 bases and J by 10 bases, and 12 bases separated the two germline ends. This CDR3 spans 11 amino acids. Germline CDR1 MNHEY, CDR2 SVGAGI. The CDR3 nucleotides are TGTGCCAGCGGGGACCGAGTCCCCCAGCATTTT. This encodes CASGDRVPQHF.

The chain uses TRBV4-1 and TRBJ1-2; possibly TRBD1 for D (5 bases). Per the germline V gene, CDR1 is MGHRA and CDR2 is YSYEKL. V was cut by 5 bases and J by 2 bases, with 15 bases left in between. This CDR3 spans 15 amino acids. CDR3: CASSTTGAPNYGYTF. In DNA, the CDR3 is TGCGCCAGCAGCACTACTGGGGCCCCCAACTATGGCTACACCTTC.

V is TRBV28 and J is TRBJ2-7, with D perhaps matching TRBD1 or TRBD2 (5 bases each). The CDR3 totals 12 residues. Germline V CDR1 and CDR2: MDHEN, SYDVKM. V was pared by 3 bases and J by 3 bases, with 6 bases between. The CDR3 here is CASSLRGYEQYF. DNA for the CDR3: TGTGCCAGCAGTTTGAGGGGCTACGAGCAGTACTTC.

The rearrangement joins TRBV28 to TRBJ1-3; the D gene is possibly TRBD1 (6 bases). Germline CDR1 and CDR2: MDHEN and SYDVKM. This CDR3 spans 17 amino acids. V dropped 5 bases and J dropped 3 bases, with 20 bases sitting between them. CDR3 DNA: TGTGCCAGCAGTCCCGGGGGCGCGGGCTTAGGTGGAAACACCATATATTTT. It codes for CASSPGGAGLGGNTIYF.

The V gene is TRBV3-1 (or the pseudogene TRBV3-2), the J gene TRBJ1-1; D is uncertain. The CDR3 consists of 11 residues. V was clipped by 4 bases and J by 10 bases, with 10 bases between them. Germline V CDR1 and CDR2: LGHDT, YNNKEL (reference sequence). As DNA, the CDR3 is TGTGCCAGCAGCCTCTCATCTTTAGCTTTCTTT. It codes for CASSLSSLAFF.

The chain recombines TRBV24-1 with TRBJ1-4; possible D gene TRBD1, 5 bases. Trimming left V 4 bases short and J 0 bases short, with 14 bases between. CDR1 and CDR2 from the germline V gene are KGHDR and SFDVKD. This CDR3 is 17 amino acids long. The CDR3 DNA sequence: TGTGCCACCAGTGACCCGGTAGGGGCAGCAACTAATGAAAAACTGTTTTTT. Its protein product is CATSDPVGAATNEKLFF.

V and J are TRBV2 and TRBJ1-6; D is perhaps TRBD1 (5 bases). From germline, CDR1 is SNHLY and CDR2 FYNNEI. The CDR3 extends over 13 amino acids. Trimming stripped 7 bases from V and 7 bases from J, with 11 bases between. Here the CDR3 DNA reads TGTGCCAGCAAGACAGACCTGAATTCACCCCTCCACTTT. The encoded protein is CASKTDLNSPLHF. Full variable domain (rest looked up from reference TRBV2 and TRBJ1-6): EPEVTQTPSHQVTQMGQEVILRCVPISNHLYFYWYRQILGQKVEFLVSFYNNEISEKSEIFDDQFSVERPDGSNFTLKIRSTKLEDSAMYFCASKTDLNSPLHFGNGTRLTVT.

The CDR3 reads CAWSSQGDTQYF. The CDR3 DNA reads as TGTGCCTGGAGTTCTCAGGGGGATACGCAGTATTTT. The chain combines TRBV30 with TRBJ2-3; a weak D match, TRBD1 (6 bases). The V and J ends lost 2 bases and 6 bases respectively, with 9 bases between them. Germline V lookup: CDR1 GTSNPN, CDR2 SVGIG (reference sequence). This CDR3 region has 12 residues.

This chain links TRBV5-1 with TRBJ2-1, with 8 nucleotides matching TRBD1. Germline V CDR1 and CDR2: SGHRS, YFSETQ. The CDR3 extends over 13 amino acids. Trimming cost V 7 bases and J 9 bases; bases outside gene matches: 9. This chain's CDR3 is CASGQGEFGEQFF. The CDR3 DNA reads TGCGCCAGCGGACAGGGTGAATTTGGTGAGCAGTTCTTC. The full variable domain, completed using reference TRBV5-1 and TRBJ2-1, is KAGVTQTPRYLIKTRGQQVTLSCSPISGHRSVSWYQQTPGQGLQFLFEYFSETQRNKGNFPGRFSGRQFSNSRSEMNVSTLELGDSALYLCASGQGEFGEQFFGPGTRLTVL.